The text below deals with one TCR beta chain. Its cognate antigen is unknown. Germline and junction disagree at one end, which may indicate a read error. From the germline J gene comes the end of the CDR3, since the read stops 3 residues before it. The data stem from a study of T cell clonality in common variable immunodeficiency. General study points: Fewer deletions and N-nucleotide insertions were reportedly seen in common variable immunodeficiency TCR beta sequences.

Profiled with immunoSEQ multiplex PCR; TCRdb holds only in-frame clones, not every one. This sample has about 52,000 clones, each found more than once. Germline CDR1 is SGHTA and CDR2 is FQGTGA. This CDR3 has 16 residues. J is TRBJ2-2 and V is TRBV7-3; 9 nucleotides align to TRBD1. Input material: peripheral blood mononuclear cells. The receptor's source is a person aged 18-69 years in good health. Partial CDR3 DNA: TGTGCCGGCAGCCTCAGGGCCGGGACAGGGAATTCACCG. Translating gives CAGSLRAGTGNSP. The whole CDR3 is CAGSLRAGTGNSPLFF.